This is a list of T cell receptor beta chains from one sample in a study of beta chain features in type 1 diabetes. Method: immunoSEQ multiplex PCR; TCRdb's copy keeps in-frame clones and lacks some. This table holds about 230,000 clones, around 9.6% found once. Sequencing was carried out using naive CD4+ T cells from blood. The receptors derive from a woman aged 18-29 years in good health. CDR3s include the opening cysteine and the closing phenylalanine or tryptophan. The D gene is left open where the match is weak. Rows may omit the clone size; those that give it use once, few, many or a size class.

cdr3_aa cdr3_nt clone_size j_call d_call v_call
CASRGARQNTIYF TGTGCCAGCAGGGGGGCCCGTCAGAACACCATATATTTT - TRBJ1-3 - TRBV2
CASSLSRYNSPLHF TGTGCCAGCAGTTTAAGTCGGTATAATTCACCCCTCCACTTT few TRBJ1-6 - TRBV27
CASSSTEQGVHQPQHF TGTGCCAGCAGTTCGACTGAACAGGGGGTTCATCAGCCCCAGCATTTT - TRBJ1-5 TRBD1 TRBV28
CASSDPREGLFNEQFF TGCGCCAGCAGCGACCCTCGGGAGGGCCTCTTCAATGAGCAGTTCTTC - TRBJ2-1 TRBD2 TRBV5-1
CASRPRTSGAYEQYF TGTGCCAGCAGACCCCGGACTAGCGGAGCCTACGAGCAGTACTTC few TRBJ2-7 TRBD2 TRBV27
CASSSGQGQSYEQYF TGTGCCAGCAGCAGCGGACAGGGACAATCCTACGAGCAGTACTTC few TRBJ2-7 TRBD1 TRBV5-6
CASSVGRGRAFF TGTGCCAGCAGCGTGGGCAGGGGGCGAGCTTTCTTT many TRBJ1-1 TRBD1 TRBV7-9
CASSQRTGSYEQYF TGTGCCAGCAGCCAGAGGACAGGATCCTACGAGCAGTACTTC few TRBJ2-7 TRBD1 TRBV4-2
CAWSRGLAGANTGELFF TGTGCCTGGAGCCGCGGACTAGCGGGGGCGAACACCGGGGAGCTGTTTTTT - TRBJ2-2 TRBD2 TRBV30
CASSSGGQTRANYGYTF TGTGCCAGCAGCTCCGGGGGGCAGACAAGGGCGAACTATGGCTACACCTTC - TRBJ1-2 - TRBV7-9
CASSPSGGPTYEQYF TGTGCCAGTAGCCCTAGCGGGGGGCCAACCTACGAGCAGTACTTC few TRBJ2-7 TRBD2 TRBV19
CASSSEAAAEHDETQYF TGTGCCAGCAGCTCAGAGGCGGCAGCCGAGCATGACGAGACCCAGTACTTC - TRBJ2-5 - TRBV7-8
CASSTTGVEQYF TGTGCCAGTAGCACGACAGGTGTCGAGCAGTACTTC many TRBJ2-7 - TRBV19
CASSLGLVGNEQFF TGTGCTAGCAGCTTGGGTCTAGTTGGAAATGAGCAGTTCTTC - TRBJ2-1 - TRBV7-7
CASSIGLFTDTQYF TGTGCCAGTAGTATCGGACTTTTCACAGATACGCAGTATTTT few TRBJ2-3 - TRBV19
CASSLDTFNYGYTF TGTGCCAGCAGCTTGGACACCTTTAACTATGGCTACACCTTC few TRBJ1-2 - TRBV7-2
CTSSQAQGGARHTQYF TGCACCAGCAGCCAAGCACAAGGGGGCGCGAGGCATACGCAGTATTTT - TRBJ2-3 - TRBV1
CASSPDRGGDTQYF TGTGCCAGTAGTCCCGACAGGGGTGGAGATACGCAGTATTTT - TRBJ2-3 TRBD1 TRBV19
CASSFYRGSYNEQFF TGTGCCAGCAGCTTCTACAGGGGCTCCTACAATGAGCAGTTCTTC many TRBJ2-1 TRBD1 TRBV7-2
CASRQAGGGSPLHF TGTGCCAGCAGACAAGCAGGGGGCGGGTCACCCCTCCACTTT few TRBJ1-6 TRBD1 TRBV2
CASWTRGSPQPQHF TGTGCCAGCTGGACACGGGGGTCCCCTCAGCCCCAGCATTTT - TRBJ1-5 - TRBV6-1
CASSLADRRETQYF TGCGCCAGCAGCTTGGCGGACAGGCGGGAGACCCAGTACTTC - TRBJ2-5 TRBD1 TRBV5-1
CAISDLGAGETQYF TGTGCCATCAGTGACTTGGGGGCAGGAGAGACCCAGTACTTC few TRBJ2-5 - TRBV10-3
CAQSRGPNTEAFF TGTGCCCAGAGCAGGGGCCCAAACACTGAAGCTTTCTTT - TRBJ1-1 - TRBV7-2